Listed below are T cell receptor beta chains from one sample, sequenced in a study of cytomegalovirus exposure and HLA in healthy donors. Data came from immunoSEQ multiplex PCR; TCRdb stores just in-frame clones and leaves some out. Of 200,000 or so clones in the sample, less than 80% are singletons; the top ten hold 0.2% to 0.25%. Sequenced material: PBMCs. The receptor source for this set is a girl aged 2 to 10 in good health and CMV-seronegative. CDR3s include the opening cysteine and the closing phenylalanine or tryptophan. The order of the fields is D gene, J gene, CDR3 length, V gene, clone size, CDR3 DNA, CDR3 protein. A D gene is named only where the DNA matches it firmly. The size entry is marked missing in some rows and otherwise reads once, few, many or a size class.

NA	TRBJ2-2	14	TRBV5-1	once	TGCGCCAGCAGCTTGGAAACAGAAACCGGGGAGCTGTTTTTT	CASSLETETGELFF
NA	TRBJ1-4	15	TRBV15	NA	TGTGCCACCAGCAGAGAACCAGGGAGGGAGGAAAAACTGTTTTTT	CATSREPGREEKLFF
NA	TRBJ2-6	15	TRBV7-9	NA	TGTGCCAGCAGCTTTCAGAATCCTGGGGCCAACGTCCTGACTTTC	CASSFQNPGANVLTF
NA	TRBJ2-1	16	TRBV13	NA	TGTGCCAGCACCCATAGGGGCAGGGTCCCCTACAATGAGCAGTTCTTC	CASTHRGRVPYNEQFF
TRBD2	TRBJ2-7	12	TRBV5-4	NA	TGTGCCAGCAGCTGGGGGGGATACGAGCAGTACTTC	CASSWGGYEQYF
NA	TRBJ2-1	17	TRBV4-2	NA	TGTGCCAGCAGCGGCCGGGACTCACATAGCTCCTACAATGAGCAGTTCTTC	CASSGRDSHSSYNEQFF
NA	TRBJ1-1	15	TRBV5-1	NA	TGCGCCAGCAGCCTGGGCTCAACTCTGAACACTGAAGCTTTCTTT	CASSLGSTLNTEAFF
NA	TRBJ2-2	15	TRBV4-1	NA	TGCGCCAGCAGATATGACACAGGAATAACCGGGGAGCTGTTTTTT	CASRYDTGITGELFF
TRBD1	TRBJ1-2	13	TRBV6-1	once	TGTGGCACTCAGGACAGGGGCAACTATGGCTACACCTTC	CGTQDRGNYGYTF
TRBD1	TRBJ1-3	17	TRBV4-1	NA	TGCGCCAGCAGCCCGGGACAGGGGAGGTATACTGGAAACACCATATATTTT	CASSPGQGRYTGNTIYF
NA	TRBJ2-7	15	TRBV6-5	NA	TGTGCCAGCAGTTATAGGCCGGAGGAAGACTACGAGCAGTACTTC	CASSYRPEEDYEQYF
NA	TRBJ2-7	15	TRBV30	NA	TGTGCCTGGAGATTTGGACTTAAGAGCTCCTACGAGCAGTACTTC	CAWRFGLKSSYEQYF
NA	TRBJ1-2	16	TRBV6-6	NA	TGTGCCAGCAGTTACTCGACCGGCAGGGGAAACTATGGCTACACCTTC	CASSYSTGRGNYGYTF
TRBD1	TRBJ1-1	17	TRBV7-9	NA	TGTGCCACTCACCTACCCCGGGACAGGGGACGCGCAACTGAAGCTTTCTTT	CATHLPRDRGRATEAFF
NA	TRBJ2-7	13	TRBV2	NA	TGTGCCAGCATCAGACAGATAGGCTACGAGCAGTACTTC	CASIRQIGYEQYF
NA	TRBJ2-1	14	TRBV19	NA	TGTGCCAGTAGTATCGCAGGGTTGGTCAATGAGCAGTTCTTC	CASSIAGLVNEQFF
NA	TRBJ1-1	13	TRBV14	NA	TGTGCCAGCAGTCACAGGGTCCCAACTGAAGCTTTCTTT	CASSHRVPTEAFF
TRBD2	TRBJ2-1	14	TRBV7-2	NA	TGTGCCAGCAGCTTAGAGATGACTAAGAGCGGGGGGTTCTTC	CASSLEMTKSGGFF
NA	TRBJ1-1	15	TRBV6-6	NA	TGTGCCACTAAAAGGGTCCAGGGGAGGGGCACTGAAGCTTTCTTT	CATKRVQGRGTEAFF
TRBD2	TRBJ2-7	14	TRBV10-2	NA	TGCGCCAGCGCTCTCCGACTAGCGGGCTACGAGCAGTACTTC	CASALRLAGYEQYF
TRBD1	TRBJ2-1	15	TRBV29-1	NA	TGCAGCGTTTTGGGGGACAGGTGGAATAACAATGAGCAGTTCTTC	CSVLGDRWNNNEQFF
NA	TRBJ2-1	11	TRBV20-1	NA	TGCAGTGCTCCACTCAATAATGAGCAGTTCTTC	CSAPLNNEQFF
TRBD1	TRBJ2-2	16	TRBV7-9	NA	TGTGCCAGCAGCTTAGTAGGACAGGGGAACACCGGGGAGCTGTTTTTT	CASSLVGQGNTGELFF
NA	TRBJ2-3	13	TRBV5-1	once	TGCGCCAGCAGCTTGATCTCCCCAGATACGCAGTATTTT	CASSLISPDTQYF
NA	TRBJ2-1	12	TRBV11-2	NA	TGTGCCAGCAGCCCCTCCGGGCAGGGGTTGTTCTTC	CASSPSGQGLFF
NA	TRBJ2-7	10	TRBV2	NA	TGTGCCAGCAGTGCGGGCGAGCAGTACTTC	CASSAGEQYF
TRBD2	TRBJ2-7	18	TRBV5-4	NA	TGTGCCAGCAGCCCACCACCCGGGAATAGCGGGGGGACCTACGAGCAGTACTTC	CASSPPPGNSGGTYEQYF
NA	TRBJ2-1	16	TRBV5-1	few	TGCGCCAGCAGCTTGGGAGGAGAAGCCCCCTACAATGAGCAGTTCTTC	CASSLGGEAPYNEQFF
NA	TRBJ2-7	14	TRBV7-6	NA	TGTGCCAGCAGCTCCCAGGAGGGCGGGTACGAGCAGTACTTC	CASSSQEGGYEQYF
NA	TRBJ2-7	16	TRBV6-1	NA	TGTGCCAGCAGTGAAAAAGGGGAATCCCACCCATACGAGCAGTACTTC	CASSEKGESHPYEQYF
NA	TRBJ2-7	15	TRBV11-2	NA	TGTGCCAGCAGCTTAGAAGGGACTTCTACCTACGAGCAGTACTTC	CASSLEGTSTYEQYF
TRBD2	TRBJ2-5	16	TRBV5-4	NA	TGTGCCAGCAGCTTTTATACGGGAGGTGGGGGAGAGACCCAGTACTTC	CASSFYTGGGGETQYF
TRBD2	TRBJ2-1	15	TRBV30	NA	TGTGCCTGGACCCGTCTAGCGGGAGTGGACAATGAGCAGTTCTTC	CAWTRLAGVDNEQFF
TRBD2	TRBJ2-5	19	TRBV5-5	NA	TGTGCCAGCAGCTTGGTCGGACTAGCGGACATTAAGGGGGCAGAGACCCAGTACTTC	CASSLVGLADIKGAETQYF
TRBD2	TRBJ2-7	13	TRBV7-9	NA	TGTGCCAGCAGCTTTCCTAGCGGAGACGAGCAGTACTTC	CASSFPSGDEQYF
TRBD2	TRBJ2-1	14	TRBV19	NA	TGTGCCAGTAGTACGAGCGGGACCTACAATGAGCAGTTCTTC	CASSTSGTYNEQFF
NA	TRBJ1-2	11	TRBV10-3	NA	TGTGCCATCAGTGCCTTCGGGGGCTACACCTTC	CAISAFGGYTF
NA	TRBJ2-3	18	TRBV15	once	TGTGCCACCAGCAGAGAAAGGGGATCGGGACTTTCTGCCGTTACGCAGTATTTT	CATSRERGSGLSAVTQYF
NA	TRBJ1-1	13	TRBV7-3	NA	TGTGCCAGCAGCTACGCCGAGCGGACTGAAGCTTTCTTT	CASSYAERTEAFF
NA	TRBJ2-5	16	TRBV30	NA	TGTGCCTGGAGTGTACATCACAGGGCGATCGAAGAGACCCAGTACTTC	CAWSVHHRAIEETQYF
TRBD2	TRBJ2-5	14	TRBV18	NA	TGTGCCAGCTCACGGACTAGCGGGGGAGAGACCCAGTACTTC	CASSRTSGGETQYF
NA	TRBJ1-1	14	TRBV7-9	few	TGTGCCAGCAGCTTAGGGGGCATCGCAATTGAAGCTTTCTTT	CASSLGGIAIEAFF
TRBD2	TRBJ2-1	16	TRBV4-2	NA	TGTGCCAGCAGCCTTGGACTAGCGGGTAATTACAATGAGCAGTTCTTC	CASSLGLAGNYNEQFF
NA	TRBJ1-2	11	TRBV20-1	few	TGCAGTGCCAGGGGTGACTATGGCTACACCTTC	CSARGDYGYTF
NA	TRBJ2-7	14	TRBV7-2	NA	TGTGCCAGCAGCTTTGTACGGGGCTCCTACGAGCAGTACTTC	CASSFVRGSYEQYF
NA	TRBJ2-2	14	TRBV25-1	few	TGTGCCAGCAAAGGCGGAGTTGACACCGGGGAGCTGTTTTTT	CASKGGVDTGELFF
TRBD2	TRBJ2-2	15	TRBV19	NA	TGTGCCAGTAGTTCACAAGCGGGAGATAACGGGGAGCTGTTTTTT	CASSSQAGDNGELFF
NA	TRBJ1-1	14	TRBV2	few	TGTGCCAGCAGGAGGACAGAAGTGAACACTGAAGCTTTCTTT	CASRRTEVNTEAFF
NA	TRBJ1-1	15	TRBV6-5	NA	TGTGCCAGCAGTCCCCCCTACCCCATGAACACTGAAGCTTTCTTT	CASSPPYPMNTEAFF
TRBD1	TRBJ1-3	13	TRBV27	once	TGTGCCAGCAGCAGGGGGTCTGGAAACACCATATATTTT	CASSRGSGNTIYF
NA	TRBJ2-3	17	TRBV7-8	once	TGTGCCAGCAGCTTAGAGTCAGGGGAGGGAGACACAGATACGCAGTATTTT	CASSLESGEGDTDTQYF
NA	TRBJ1-2	15	TRBV19	NA	TGTGCCAGTACCCCGGCGGACTATCCTAACTATGGCTACACCTTC	CASTPADYPNYGYTF